The 22 T cell receptor beta chains below come from one sample, sequenced in a study of blood T cell repertoires in COVID-19. Repertoires were generated with immunoSEQ multiplex PCR, while TCRdb's copy carries only in-frame clones and drops some. Of about 240,000 clones listed, about four fifths are singletons. The sequenced sample was peripheral blood. These receptors originate from a woman aged 70 to 79 with acute or convalescent COVID-19.

The chain uses TRBV2 and TRBJ1-4; the D gene is possibly TRBD1 (6 bases). V was clipped by 7 bases and J by 3 bases, with 15 bases between them. Germline V gene data show CDR1 as SNHLY and CDR2 as FYNNEI. CDR3 length equals 15 residues. The CDR3 loop is CASTGQPGPNEKLFF. The CDR3 DNA follows: TGTGCCAGCACTGGACAGCCGGGGCCTAATGAAAAACTGTTTTTT.

This chain joins TRBV27 and TRBJ1-6, with a weak D call TRBD1 (6 bases). Per the germline V gene, CDR1 is MNHEY and CDR2 is SMNVEV (reference sequence). The CDR3 is made up of 15 amino acids. Trimming removed 3 bases at V and 7 bases at J, with 13 bases between. This CDR3 is CASSFGQTENSPLHF. CDR3 coding DNA: TGTGCCAGCAGTTTCGGACAGACGGAAAATTCACCCCTCCACTTT.

The CDR3 reads CASSMAQGADSPLHF. The CDR3 DNA sequence: TGTGCCAGTAGTATGGCACAGGGGGCGGATTCACCCCTCCACTTT. This chain uses TRBV19 with TRBJ1-6, with 9 bases fitting TRBD1. CDR1 and CDR2 (germline): LNHDA, SQIVND (reference sequence). V was pared by 3 bases and J by 8 bases, with 5 bases of the junction left unmatched. The length of the CDR3 is 15 residues.

This clone was seen at least ten times. The chain combines TRBV4-2 with TRBJ1-3; unclear D gene. CDR1 and CDR2 from the germline V gene are LGHNA and YNFKEQ. This CDR3 has 16 residues. Trimming shortened V by 2 bases and J by 0 bases, and 11 bases separated the two germline ends. The CDR3 bases are TGTGCCAGCAGCCAAAGAGGTCAATTCTCTGGAAACACCATATATTTT. Its translation: CASSQRGQFSGNTIYF.

This chain joins TRBV27 and TRBJ2-6; D remains unclear. From germline, CDR1 is MNHEY and CDR2 SMNVEV (reference sequence). Trimming removed 4 bases from V and 4 bases from J, with 8 bases in between. The CDR3 loop spans 14 amino acids. CDR3 amino acids: CASSSSGGANVLTF. CDR3 DNA: TGTGCCAGCAGTTCCTCAGGAGGGGCCAACGTCCTGACTTTC.

Points on this clone: Other DNA sequences of this sample code for an identical CDR3. The chain employs TRBV18 and TRBJ1-2, with TRBD1 as a possible D gene (6 bases). The CDR3 has 13 amino acids. Trimming took off 3 bases at V and 2 bases at J, with 7 bases between the two ends. CDR1 is KGHSH and CDR2 is LQKENI in the germline V gene. CDR3 residues: CASSPDRNYGYTF. The CDR3 DNA sequence: TGTGCCAGCTCACCTGACAGGAACTATGGCTACACCTTC.

The V gene is TRBV9, the J gene TRBJ1-6; unclear D gene. The CDR3 has 14 residues. With 0 bases removed from V and 11 bases from J, the gap between germline ends came to 12 bases. Germline loops: CDR1 SGDLS, CDR2 YYNGEE. In DNA form, the CDR3 reads TGTGCCAGCAGCGTAGGGAGGGTTTTTACACCCCTCCACTTT. As protein: CASSVGRVFTPLHF.

This chain uses TRBV19 with TRBJ1-3, with D hard to call. This CDR3 region has 16 residues. Germline CDR1 reads LNHDA; CDR2 reads SQIVND (reference sequence). Trimming pared 5 bases from V and 2 bases from J, leaving 16 bases between. This chain's CDR3 is CASSPRLQLTGNTIYF. DNA of the CDR3: TGTGCCAGTAGTCCGCGACTCCAGTTAACTGGAAACACCATATATTTT.

The chain employs TRBV28 and TRBJ2-2, with 9 bases identical to TRBD1. Per the germline V gene, CDR1 is MDHEN and CDR2 is SYDVKM. The V gene end was trimmed by 5 bases and the J gene end by 5 bases; junction bases not matched to a gene: 6. This CDR3 is built from 15 residues. CDR3 residues: CASSPQGAGTGELFF. The CDR3 DNA sequence: TGTGCCAGCAGTCCACAGGGGGCGGGGACCGGGGAGCTGTTTTTT. Filled out from reference TRBV28 and TRBJ2-2, the complete variable domain reads DVKVTQSSRYLVKRTGEKVFLECVQDMDHENMFWYRQDPGLGLRLIYFSYDVKMKEKGDIPEGYSVSREKKERFSLILESASTNQTSMYLCASSPQGAGTGELFFGEGSRLTVL.

This clone was counted a single time. The genes are TRBV18 and TRBJ1-2; 10 bases are shared with TRBD1. CDR1 is KGHSH and CDR2 is LQKENI in the germline V gene. The CDR3 has 14 amino acids. Trimming removed 2 bases from V and 5 bases from J; junction bases left unmatched: 2. As DNA, the CDR3 is TGTGCCAGCTCACCAGGACAGGGGGGTTATGGCTACACCTTC. Residues: CASSPGQGGYGYTF. The full variable domain, in which reference TRBV18 and TRBJ1-2 provide the parts outside the CDR3, is NAGVMQNPRHLVRRRGQEARLRCSPMKGHSHVYWYRQLPEEGLKFMVYLQKENIIDESGMPKERFSAEFPKEGPSILRIQQVVRGDSAAYFCASSPGQGGYGYTFGSGTRLTVV.

The chain couples TRBV5-1 to TRBJ1-2; D is ambiguous. This CDR3 spans 15 amino acids. Germline lookup yields CDR1 SGHRS and CDR2 YFSETQ. V lost 0 bases, J lost 8 bases, and 17 bases lay in between. CDR3 in amino acids: CASSLEGATPGGYTF. The CDR3 coding sequence is TGCGCCAGCAGCTTGGAAGGAGCTACACCTGGGGGCTACACCTTC.

The chain carries TRBV10-3 and TRBJ1-4; D is ambiguous. V lost 6 bases and J lost 4, with 18 bases in between. CDR1 and CDR2 from the germline V gene are ENHRY and SYGVKD. The CDR3 has 16 amino acids. CDR3 sequence (DNA): TGTGCCATCAGGGCCGGATCGGGAATGGGTAATGAAAAACTGTTTTTT. Amino acids: CAIRAGSGMGNEKLFF.

The chain carries TRBV5-1 and TRBJ1-2; TRBD1 agrees at 8 bases. The ends lost 1 base at V and 10 bases at J; junction bases unmatched: 9. The CDR3 contains 14 residues. Germline V gene sequence: CDR1 SGHRS, CDR2 YFSETQ. Here the CDR3 DNA reads TGCGCCAGCAGCTTGCCGGGCAGGGGGCTTCACTACACCTTC. Amino acids: CASSLPGRGLHYTF.

The chain links TRBV7-2 to TRBJ2-5; D remains ambiguous. This CDR3 spans 17 amino acids. Trimming shortened V by 0 bases and J by 1 base, and 15 bases separated the two germline ends. CDR1 is SGHTA and CDR2 is FQGNSA in the germline V gene. CDR3 amino acids: CASSLAMGSSSQETQYF. The CDR3 region has the DNA TGTGCCAGCAGCTTAGCGATGGGCAGTTCGAGCCAAGAGACCCAGTACTTC.

The chain recombines TRBV7-2 with TRBJ1-3, with D possibly TRBD1 on 6 matching bases. This CDR3 is built from 19 residues. Deletions cut 0 bases from V and 4 bases from J, with 22 bases between. The germline V gene encodes CDR1 SGHTA and CDR2 FQGNSA. The CDR3: CASSLAVSQGQGFGNTIYF. As DNA, the CDR3 is TGTGCCAGCAGCTTAGCGGTCTCCCAGGGACAAGGGTTCGGAAACACCATATATTTT.

The chain recombines TRBV3-1 (or the pseudogene TRBV3-2) with TRBJ1-6; D is unresolved. Germline-derived CDR1 and CDR2 are LGHDT and YNNKEL (reference sequence). V was cut by 1 base and J by 12 bases, with 10 bases left in between. CDR3 size: 13 residues. The CDR3 reads CASSQVSAGPLHF. The CDR3 DNA is TGTGCCAGCAGCCAAGTCTCCGCAGGACCCCTCCACTTT.

DNA of the CDR3: TGTGCCAGCAGTGAGAGGGATAGCAATCAGCCCCAGCATTTT. It yields the protein CASSERDSNQPQHF. The chain couples TRBV2 to TRBJ1-5; D ambiguous. Germline CDR1 SNHLY, CDR2 FYNNEI. This CDR3 is built from 14 residues. The V end was cut by 3 bases, the J end by 0 bases, with 6 bases between. The variable domain in full, with the rest retrieved from reference TRBV2 and TRBJ1-5, is EPEVTQTPSHQVTQMGQEVILRCVPISNHLYFYWYRQILGQKVEFLVSFYNNEISEKSEIFDDQFSVERPDGSNFTLKIRSTKLEDSAMYFCASSERDSNQPQHFGDGTRLSIL.

This chain links TRBV7-9 with TRBJ2-2, with D possibly matching TRBD2 (6 bases). Germline V gene lookup returns CDR1 SEHNR and CDR2 FQNEAQ (reference sequence). The CDR3 consists of 14 residues. The V gene lost 3 bases and the J gene lost 2 bases, with 7 bases spanning the gap. Here the CDR3 DNA reads TGTGCCAGCAGCTTGGGACTTAACACCGGGGAGCTGTTTTTT. Translation gives CASSLGLNTGELFF.

This clone was seen a single time. The V call is TRBV5-1, the J call TRBJ2-5; 8 bases line up with TRBD2. Germline CDR1 reads SGHRS; CDR2 reads YFSETQ. This CDR3 comprises 16 residues. The J segment lost 3 bases and the V segment lost 2 bases, leaving 9 bases of the junction unmatched. The chain's CDR3 is CASSFATSGPKETQYF. The CDR3, as DNA: TGCGCCAGCAGCTTTGCAACTAGCGGTCCCAAAGAGACCCAGTACTTC. The full variable domain, completed using reference TRBV5-1 and TRBJ2-5, is KAGVTQTPRYLIKTRGQQVTLSCSPISGHRSVSWYQQTPGQGLQFLFEYFSETQRNKGNFPGRFSGRQFSNSRSEMNVSTLELGDSALYLCASSFATSGPKETQYFGPGTRLLVL.

This clone has just one count. Other DNA sequences in this specimen translate into the identical CDR3. V usage is TRBV4-2 and J usage is TRBJ1-2; TRBD1 aligns across 10 bases. V lost 0 bases, J lost 3 bases, and 1 base stayed unmatched. CDR3 length equals 15 residues. Germline CDR1 reads LGHNA; CDR2 reads YNFKEQ. The CDR3 here is CASSQDGQGDYGYTF. In nucleotides, the CDR3 is TGTGCCAGCAGCCAAGATGGACAGGGGGACTATGGCTACACCTTC.

The V and J genes are TRBV19 and TRBJ1-5, with 10 bases fitting TRBD1. The CDR3 sequence is 14 residues long. After removal of 7 bases from V and 6 bases from J, the junction contained 6 bases not matched to a gene. Germline V CDR1 and CDR2: LNHDA, SQIVND (reference sequence). CDR3 nucleotide sequence: TGTGCCAGTACCCCGACAGGGGGCTTTCAGCCCCAGCATTTT. Translation gives CASTPTGGFQPQHF.

This clone was counted only a few times. CDR3 sequence (DNA): TGTGCCACCAGCAGGGGAGGGCTGAGTCGGGAAAAACTGTTTTTT. As protein: CATSRGGLSREKLFF. The chain recombines TRBV15 with TRBJ1-4, with D uncertain. CDR1 and CDR2 from the germline V gene are LNHNV and YYDKDF (reference sequence). V gave up 3 bases and J gave up 8 bases, with 16 bases separating them. CDR3 size: 15 residues.